This T cell receptor (beta chain) was recorded in a study of blood T cell repertoires in COVID-19. Looking at the study overall: The origin of the acute and convalescent COVID-19 samples was the United States, Italy and Spain. Sources were T cells, B-cell-depleted T cells, or PBMCs; the material itself was cDNA or gDNA.

The V end lost 3 bases, the J end lost 4 bases, and 23 bases lay between the germline ends. The CDR3 length is 18 residues. CDR1 and CDR2 (germline): SGHNT, YYREEE (reference sequence). The data were produced by immunoSEQ multiplex PCR, yet TCRdb's version contains in-frame clones alone and is incomplete. In the table there are some 150,000 clones, about 88% of which are singletons. This clone showed up just a few times. The sequencing input was peripheral blood. The receptor was isolated from a woman older than 75 in a cohort sampled during active or convalescent COVID-19. The V gene is TRBV5-4, the J gene TRBJ2-4; possibly TRBD2 for D (6 bases). The CDR3 coding sequence is TGTGCCAGCAGCTACCTCTTCTCCGGCCTAGGAGGGAAAAACATTCAGTACTTC. It is translated as CASSYLFSGLGGKNIQYF.